This T cell receptor beta chain derives from a study of blood T cell repertoires in COVID-19. Study context: The United States, Italy and Spain supplied acute and convalescent COVID-19 samples. In each case, the material was cDNA or gDNA derived from T cells, B-cell-depleted T cells, or PBMCs.

Authors' processing steps: Estimation of nucleated cell counts relied on the amplification of reference gene primers. Libraries were prepared by immunoSEQ multiplex PCR; TCRdb keeps only in-frame clonotypes and omits some of them. That table supplies the V and J calls and clone size; D and trimming were determined from the DNA. The table includes approximately 58,000 clones, around 85% detected once. This CDR3 region has 16 residues. CDR1 is MGHRA and CDR2 is YSYEKL in the germline V gene. Trimming cost V 1 base and J 1 base; bases outside gene matches: 6. The V and J genes are TRBV4-1 and TRBJ2-5; 7 positions agree with TRBD2. Sequencing used peripheral blood. The clonotype was recovered from a man aged 40-49 years with active COVID-19. The CDR3 here is CASSQGSGVSQETQYF. CDR3 DNA sequence: TGCGCCAGCAGCCAAGGAAGCGGGGTTTCCCAAGAGACCCAGTACTTC.